Listed below are T cell receptor beta chains from one sample, sequenced in a study of blood T cell repertoires in COVID-19. Some clones are missing from TCRdb's copy, which holds only in-frame ones; the method was immunoSEQ multiplex PCR. In the table there are some 190,000 clones, 84% of which are singletons. Sample: peripheral blood. These TCRs come from a woman in her 70s with active or convalescent COVID-19. Both conserved end residues are part of each CDR3. The order of the fields is V gene, J gene, clone size, D gene, CDR3 DNA, CDR3 protein. D genes are given only for firm matches. Rows give clone size only sometimes, using once, few, many, or a class for an expanded clone.

>TRBV2|TRBJ2-7|once|.
TGTGCCAGCAGTTCGGTTATAACAGGCTACGAGCAGTACTTC
CASSSVITGYEQYF
>TRBV21-1|TRBJ2-7|.|.
TGTGCCAGCAGCAGGAGACTAGCGGGATTTCCCGAGCAGTACTTC
CASSRRLAGFPEQYF
>TRBV28|TRBJ2-7|.|TRBD2
TGTGCCGTTGGCGGGCTAGCGGCCACCTACGAGCAGTACTTC
CAVGGLAATYEQYF
>TRBV7-9|TRBJ2-1|.|TRBD1
TGTGCCAGCAGCTCCGGGACAGGGCGCTCCTACAATGAGCAGTTCTTC
CASSSGTGRSYNEQFF
>TRBV24-1|TRBJ2-5|.|TRBD1
TGTGCCACCAGTGATCCCGGGACAGGGAAAGAGACCCAGTACTTC
CATSDPGTGKETQYF
>TRBV19|TRBJ1-2|.|TRBD1
TGTGCCAGTAGCCCTGGGGACAGCGGAGACCGCACCTTC
CASSPGDSGDRTF
>TRBV6-1|TRBJ1-4|.|TRBD1
TGTGCCAGCAGTGAAGGTCGGGGACAGACCGAAAAACTGTTTTTT
CASSEGRGQTEKLFF
>TRBV6-5|TRBJ1-2|.|TRBD1
TGTGCCAGCAGCCCACAGGGGGCTTACTATGGCTACACCTTC
CASSPQGAYYGYTF
>TRBV5-1|TRBJ2-2|once|TRBD2
TGCGCCAGCAGCTTGGGGACGGGAGGTTCTACCGGGGAGCTGTTTTTT
CASSLGTGGSTGELFF
>TRBV6-6|TRBJ1-4|.|TRBD1
TGTGCCAGCAGTTACTCTTACAGGGGTGATGTCGAAAAACTGTTTTTT
CASSYSYRGDVEKLFF
>TRBV6-2/TRBV6-3|TRBJ1-6|.|.
TGTGCCAGCAGCGTCGGTATCGGGGTCGTCATAAATTCACCCCTCCACTTT
CASSVGIGVVINSPLHF
>TRBV14|TRBJ2-5|.|TRBD2
TGTGCCAGCAGCCAAGGGCTACTAGCGGGGCAAGAGACCCAGTACTTC
CASSQGLLAGQETQYF
>TRBV20-1|TRBJ1-5|.|.
TGCAGTGCTAGTAGCGCGCAGCCGGGGGGTCAGCCCCAGCATTTT
CSASSAQPGGQPQHF
>TRBV18|TRBJ1-5|once|.
TGTGCCAGCTCACCTCAGGGAAGGAATCAGCCCCAGCATTTT
CASSPQGRNQPQHF
>TRBV6-1|TRBJ2-5|.|.
TGTGCCAGCAGTGAAGGGGCTAGAGCGGTGTACCAAGAGACCCAGTACTTC
CASSEGARAVYQETQYF
>TRBV11-3|TRBJ2-1|.|TRBD2
TGTGCCAGCAGCTTAGATCCCCAGGGACTAGCGGGAGATTACAATGAGCAGTTCTTC
CASSLDPQGLAGDYNEQFF
>TRBV2|TRBJ1-1|.|TRBD1
TGTGCCAGCAGAGACAGGGAGAACACTGAAGCTTTCTTT
CASRDRENTEAFF
>TRBV19|TRBJ2-7|.|.
TGTGCCAGTAGTCCATATGGCCACTACGAGCAGTACTTC
CASSPYGHYEQYF
>TRBV5-1|TRBJ2-3|.|TRBD1
TGCGCCAGCAGCTTATTGACAGGGACAGATACGCAGTATTTT
CASSLLTGTDTQYF
>TRBV3-1/TRBV3-2|TRBJ2-4|.|TRBD2
TGTGCCAGCAGCCGGACTAGCGGGAATTTTGCCAAAAACATTCAGTACTTC
CASSRTSGNFAKNIQYF
>TRBV7-2|TRBJ1-1|.|.
TGTGCCAGCAGCTCCAGACGCGGGGACACTGAAGCTTTCTTT
CASSSRRGDTEAFF